This T cell receptor (beta chain) was recovered during a study of blood T cell repertoires in COVID-19. Deletions cut 5 bases from V and 4 bases from J, with 14 bases between. CDR3 size: 14 residues. CDR1 and CDR2 from the germline V gene are LGHDT and YNNKEL (reference sequence). This clone was observed many times. Under the authors' procedure: The assay estimated nucleated cells by amplifying reference gene primers. The table came from immunoSEQ multiplex PCR; TCRdb's copy has only in-frame clones and leaves some out. V and J calls and clone size are as listed in that table; D and trimming were resolved from the DNA. The sample shows over 300,000 clones, roughly 85% of them seen only once.

The receptor was isolated from a human donor in a cohort sampled during active COVID-19. The chain carries TRBV3-1 (or the pseudogene TRBV3-2) and TRBJ1-2; D is possibly TRBD1 (5 bases). The specimen sequenced was peripheral blood. Here the CDR3 reads CASSRGSLVYGYTF. The CDR3 DNA follows: TGTGCCAGCAGCAGGGGTTCCTTAGTCTATGGCTACACCTTC.